Detailed here is one T cell receptor beta chain. Its antigen is as yet unknown. The data derive from a study of CD8+ T cells in alopecia areata. Study-wide findings and caveats: Patients displayed less clarity in TCR sharing than mice, a finding possibly related to HLA. An increase in clonality over normal scalp was evident in lesional scalp, especially alopecia totalis/universalis.

This CDR3 has 14 amino acids. The germline V gene has CDR1 SGHAT and CDR2 FQNNGV. Between the trimmed V and J ends, which lost 5 bases and 7 bases, there was a span of 17 bases. The sequencing template was cDNA reverse transcribed from extracted RNA. Only in-frame clones appear in the TCRdb table, and some are missing; sequencing was by immunoSEQ multiplex PCR. This table holds 98,000 or so clones, under 60% found once. Lesional scalp tissue (obtained by punch biopsy) and peripheral blood were collected from alopecia areata patients. The clonotype originates from a human donor with alopecia areata. The source material was NKG2D-low CD8+ T cells sorted from blood. J is TRBJ2-5 and V is TRBV11-2; a possible D gene is TRBD2 (6 bases). CDR3 DNA: TGTGCCAGCAGCGGGGAGGCAGATGTGGGGACCCAGTACTTC. Its translation: CASSGEADVGTQYF.